This T cell receptor (beta chain) emerged from a study of shared clonotypes between healthy human individuals. Study context: Three CD4 naive, three CD4 memory, two CD8 naive and one CD8 memory plate were used per donor. Study-level results: Sorted-subset samples were not fully sequenced, rarefaction indicated.

V lost 8 bases and J lost 6; bases outside the gene matches: 9. This CDR3 region has 14 residues. CDR1 and CDR2 (germline): MDHEN, SYDVKM. Naive CD8 cells, CD45RO-negative and positively selected for CCR7, excluded terminally differentiated effector memory CD45RA+ cells. Of note for this clone: Its antigen is unidentified.

Execution of the assay was at deep level. The data were produced by immunoSEQ multiplex PCR, yet TCRdb's version contains in-frame clones alone and is incomplete. The sample includes around 1.9 million clones, roughly 95% of them seen just once. The TCR originated in a man aged 18 to 29 in good health. Some clones in this sample may be carry-over from other donors' samples. The chain couples TRBV28 to TRBJ2-3; 9 bases map to TRBD2. What was sequenced was naive CD8+ T cells from PBMCs. The CDR3 region has the DNA TGTGCCAGCGTAACGCGGGAGGGTACGGATACGCAGTATTTT. Translated: CASVTREGTDTQYF. Full variable domain (missing parts from reference TRBV28 and TRBJ2-3): DVKVTQSSRYLVKRTGEKVFLECVQDMDHENMFWYRQDPGLGLRLIYFSYDVKMKEKGDIPEGYSVSREKKERFSLILESASTNQTSMYLCASVTREGTDTQYFGPGTRLTVL.